The sequence of this T cell receptor beta chain was determined in a study of blood T cell repertoires in COVID-19. Study at large: Samples taken during acute and convalescent COVID-19 were collected in the United States, Italy and Spain.

From germline, CDR1 is MNHNS and CDR2 SASEGT. The V end was cut by 2 bases, the J end by 4 bases, with 5 bases between. The CDR3 is made up of 12 amino acids. Enrollees, about 18 to 90 years old, lived in fewer than 25 US areas. Participants reported their clinical history, and cohort assignment relied on those reports. Two negative PCRs, clearance, or symptom resolution were required of recovered Cohort 3 donors. TCRdb's table, derived via immunoSEQ multiplex PCR, lists solely in-frame clones and lacks some. The repertoire holds approximately 170,000 clones, with 88% as singletons. This TCR derives from a woman in her late teens or twenties who had recovered from COVID-19. This chain links TRBV6-1 with TRBJ1-1; D perhaps matches TRBD1 (5 bases). Sequencing input: PBMCs or T cells enriched from blood (not recorded which). CDR3 in amino acids: CASSEQGTEAFF. CDR3 nucleotides: TGTGCCAGCAGTGAACAGGGCACTGAAGCTTTCTTT.